The 10 T cell receptor beta chains listed next were all sequenced from one sample in a study of blood T cell repertoires in COVID-19. Clones were read by immunoSEQ multiplex PCR, and TCRdb kept only the in-frame ones, dropping some. This repertoire shows 200,000 to 250,000 clones, roughly 85% found once; its top ten account for nearly 5%. The source material was PBMCs or T cells enriched from blood (not recorded which). These receptor sequences come from a woman in her fifties or sixties who had been exposed to COVID-19.

The CDR3 DNA is TGTGCCAGCAGCTTAGACGGGGGATACAGCCTGAACACTGAAGCTTTCTTT. Encoded protein: CASSLDGGYSLNTEAFF. V usage is TRBV7-9 and J usage is TRBJ1-1, with D maybe TRBD1 (5 bases). The length of the CDR3 is 17 residues. Trimming shortened V by 1 base and J by 0 bases, and 15 bases separated the two germline ends. Germline CDR1 reads SEHNR; CDR2 reads FQNEAQ (reference sequence).

The chain has TRBV6-6 and TRBJ1-1; 7 bases match TRBD1. The germline gives CDR1 MNHNY, CDR2 SVGAGI (reference sequence). The J segment lost 1 base and the V segment lost 11 bases, leaving 7 bases of the junction unmatched. The length of the CDR3 is 13 residues. CDR3: CAGLRDRNTEAFF. In nucleotides, the CDR3 is TGTGCCGGTCTCCGGGACAGGAACACTGAAGCTTTCTTT.

The chain employs TRBV5-6 and TRBJ1-1; D may be TRBD1 (5 bases). This CDR3 spans 16 amino acids. Trimming shortened V by 4 bases and J by 5 bases, and 21 bases separated the two germline ends. The germline CDR1 and CDR2 sequences are SGHDT and YYEEEE. The CDR3 region is CASSPRLGRGWTEAFF. The DNA of the CDR3 is TGTGCCAGCAGCCCTCGCCTGGGAAGGGGTTGGACTGAAGCTTTCTTT.

This chain links TRBV2 with TRBJ1-4, with D maybe TRBD1 (6 bases). Germline V gene data show CDR1 as SNHLY and CDR2 as FYNNEI. This CDR3 region has 17 residues. V was trimmed by 0 bases and J by 6 bases, leaving 17 bases between them. Written as DNA, the CDR3 is TGTGCCAGCAGTGAAGCGCTTCCTGGCAGGGGCCATGAAAAACTGTTTTTT. The encoded protein is CASSEALPGRGHEKLFF.

The rearrangement joins TRBV24-1 to TRBJ1-2; D possibly corresponds to TRBD1 (6 bases). The CDR3 loop spans 14 amino acids. V shed 4 bases and J shed 2 bases, with 10 bases lying between them. Germline V gene data show CDR1 as KGHDR and CDR2 as SFDVKD. In nucleotides, the CDR3 is TGTGCCACCAGTGACCGCAGGGGAAACTATGGCTACACCTTC. Encoded protein: CATSDRRGNYGYTF.

The chain is built from TRBV2 and TRBJ2-3; D gene unclear. The CDR3 loop spans 11 amino acids. Trimming shortened V by 9 bases and J by 6 bases, and 10 bases separated the two germline ends. The V gene's germline CDR1 is SNHLY and CDR2 FYNNEI. The CDR3 loop reads CARRYRDTQYF. The CDR3 DNA is TGTGCCAGGCGATATCGGGATACGCAGTATTTT.

V and J are TRBV18 and TRBJ2-2; 7 bases are a match to TRBD1. CDR3 length: 15 amino acids. CDR1 and CDR2 from the germline V gene are KGHSH and LQKENI. Germline trimming cut 3 bases from V and 4 bases from J; bases unmatched to any gene: 5. CDR3 bases: TGTGCCAGCTCACCGTCGACAGGGATCACCGGGGAGCTGTTTTTT. Its translation is CASSPSTGITGELFF.

The rearrangement links TRBV9 to TRBJ2-3; TRBD2 matches at 7 bases. CDR1 and CDR2 from the germline V gene are SGDLS and YYNGEE. V was pared by 2 bases and J by 3 bases, with 3 bases of the junction left unmatched. The CDR3 runs to 14 residues. The CDR3 is CASSVGGVTDTQYF. The CDR3 DNA follows: TGTGCCAGCAGCGTTGGGGGGGTGACAGATACGCAGTATTTT. Supplemented by reference TRBV9 and TRBJ2-3, the full variable domain reads DSGVTQTPKHLITATGQRVTLRCSPRSGDLSVYWYQQSLDQGLQFLIQYYNGEERAKGNILERFSAQQFPDLHSELNLSSLELGDSALYFCASSVGGVTDTQYFGPGTRLTVL.

This rearrangement joins TRBV20-1 to TRBJ2-1, with TRBD1 as a possible D gene (5 bases). Trimming removed 7 bases from V and 4 bases from J, with 8 bases in between. CDR1 and CDR2 (germline): DFQATT, SNEGSKA (reference sequence). The CDR3 covers 11 residues. The CDR3 DNA sequence: TGCAGTGGACAGAATTACAATGAGCAGTTCTTC. This translates into CSGQNYNEQFF.

This rearrangement joins TRBV5-6 to TRBJ1-2; D not resolved. Germline assignment: CDR1 SGHDT and CDR2 YYEEEE. Between the trimmed V and J ends, which lost 0 bases and 8 bases, there was a span of 8 bases. There are 12 residues in the CDR3. The CDR3: CASSLEREGYTF. The DNA for the CDR3 is TGTGCCAGCAGCTTGGAAAGGGAGGGCTACACCTTC. Supplemented by reference TRBV5-6 and TRBJ1-2, the full variable domain reads DAGVTQSPTHLIKTRGQQVTLRCSPKSGHDTVSWYQQALGQGPQFIFQYYEEEERQRGNFPDRFSGHQFPNYSSELNVNALLLGDSALYLCASSLEREGYTFGSGTRLTVV.